The rows below give T cell receptor beta chains drawn from one sample of a study of T cell responses to AZD1222 COVID-19 vaccine. The method was immunoSEQ multiplex PCR; TCRdb's version includes in-frame clones alone and lacks a portion of them. The data contain over 100,000 clones, approximately 89% of them seen just once; the ten biggest clones take up around 4.5%. The material was peripheral blood, obtained 28 days after the second AZD1222 dose. Receptors originate from an adult who received the AZD1222 COVID-19 vaccine. CDR3s include the opening cysteine and the closing phenylalanine or tryptophan. A D gene is named only where the DNA matches it firmly. Only part of the rows carry a size: once, few, many, or a class if the clone is expanded.

v_gene	abundance	d_gene	j_gene	CDR3aa	CDR3nt
TRBV19	.	TRBD1	TRBJ1-5	CASGDRNWPQHF	TGTGCCAGTGGGGACAGGAACTGGCCCCAGCATTTT
TRBV30	.	TRBD1	TRBJ1-5	CAWATGGTGEQPQHF	TGTGCCTGGGCTACCGGTGGGACAGGAGAGCAGCCCCAGCATTTT
TRBV7-2	.	.	TRBJ1-6	CASSLAGASSRSPLHF	TGTGCCAGCAGCTTAGCCGGGGCCAGCAGTCGCTCACCCCTCCACTTT
TRBV7-3	.	TRBD1	TRBJ1-2	CASSLADRAGGYTF	TGTGCCAGCAGCTTAGCCGACAGGGCTGGGGGCTACACCTTC
TRBV10-1	.	TRBD2	TRBJ2-7	CARGGGRFSYEQYF	TGCGCCAGGGGCGGCGGGAGATTCTCCTACGAGCAGTACTTC
TRBV30	.	TRBD1	TRBJ2-7	CAWSPGTEMIYEQYF	TGTGCCTGGAGTCCCGGGACAGAGATGATCTACGAGCAGTACTTC
TRBV7-9	few	.	TRBJ1-1	CASSLDLEAFF	TGTGCCAGCAGCTTAGACCTTGAAGCTTTCTTT
TRBV6-5	.	.	TRBJ2-7	CATSGHRTSYEQYF	TGTGCCACCTCCGGCCACCGCACCTCCTACGAGCAGTACTTC
TRBV24-1	once	.	TRBJ2-1	CATSDAQNEQFF	TGTGCCACCAGTGACGCTCAGAATGAGCAGTTCTTC
TRBV11-2	.	TRBD2	TRBJ2-2	CASSLDLLAGGSTGELFF	TGTGCCAGCAGCTTAGATCTTCTAGCGGGAGGTTCAACCGGGGAGCTGTTTTTT
TRBV7-2	once	.	TRBJ1-2	CASSLNQGYGYTF	TGTGCCAGCAGCTTAAACCAGGGGTATGGCTACACCTTC
TRBV5-1	.	.	TRBJ1-4	CASSFGRYNEKLFF	TGCGCCAGCAGCTTCGGGAGGTATAATGAAAAACTGTTTTTT
TRBV7-2	.	.	TRBJ2-3	CASSLALVASTDTQYF	TGTGCCAGCAGCTTAGCGCTTGTGGCCTCCACAGATACGCAGTATTTT
TRBV27	.	TRBD2	TRBJ2-1	CASSLRGLAAYNEQFF	TGTGCCAGCAGTTTACGGGGACTAGCGGCCTACAATGAGCAGTTCTTC
TRBV2	.	TRBD1	TRBJ2-2	CASRSDRGRNTGELFF	TGTGCCAGCAGATCGGACAGGGGGCGAAACACCGGGGAGCTGTTTTTT
TRBV5-1	.	TRBD1	TRBJ1-4	CASSLDRGGKLFF	TGCGCCAGCAGCTTGGACAGGGGCGGAAAACTGTTTTTT
TRBV6-5	.	.	TRBJ2-2	CASTWDFLNTGELFF	TGTGCCAGCACCTGGGACTTCTTGAACACCGGGGAGCTGTTTTTT
TRBV7-2	.	.	TRBJ2-2	CASVGGTNTGELFF	TGTGCCAGTGTAGGCGGAACGAACACCGGGGAGCTGTTTTTT
TRBV28	.	.	TRBJ1-5	CASSLFPGNSNQPQHF	TGTGCCAGCAGTTTATTCCCAGGAAATAGCAATCAGCCCCAGCATTTT
TRBV12-5	.	.	TRBJ1-4	CASGFAGRGLLTNEKLFF	TGTGCTAGTGGTTTCGCAGGCAGGGGACTTTTAACTAATGAAAAACTGTTTTTT
TRBV14	once	TRBD1	TRBJ1-2	CASSQKGQGTIVFHGYTF	TGTGCCAGCAGCCAAAAAGGACAGGGGACCATAGTATTCCATGGCTACACCTTC
TRBV10-3	.	.	TRBJ1-2	CAISPDPLTGYGYTF	TGTGCCATCAGCCCTGACCCTTTAACGGGGTATGGCTACACCTTC
TRBV19	.	.	TRBJ1-2	CASNVGQLNGYTF	TGTGCCAGTAATGTCGGACAGCTAAACGGCTACACCTTC
TRBV4-3	.	TRBD2	TRBJ2-3	CASSQKASSGGYTDTQYF	TGCGCCAGCAGCCAAAAAGCGTCTAGCGGGGGTTACACAGATACGCAGTATTTT
TRBV24-1	.	TRBD1	TRBJ2-2	CATQGQANTGELFF	TGTGCCACCCAAGGACAGGCGAACACCGGGGAGCTGTTTTTT
TRBV27	once	.	TRBJ1-1	CASSLTSGAEAFF	TGTGCCAGCTCCCTCACTTCGGGCGCTGAAGCTTTCTTT
TRBV19	.	TRBD2	TRBJ2-7	CASRAGLAAYEQYF	TGTGCCAGTAGGGCGGGACTAGCAGCCTACGAGCAGTACTTC
TRBV27	.	TRBD1	TRBJ2-7	CASSPGGLYEQYF	TGTGCCAGCAGTCCAGGGGGCCTCTACGAGCAGTACTTC
TRBV10-3	.	.	TRBJ2-3	CAIMNTRDTDTQYF	TGTGCCATCATGAACACTCGGGACACAGATACGCAGTATTTT
TRBV24-1	.	.	TRBJ1-1	CATSDQNQGKAFF	TGTGCCACCAGTGATCAAAACCAGGGGAAAGCTTTCTTT
TRBV4-3	.	TRBD1	TRBJ1-4	CASSQDHRGGTGKLFF	TGCGCCAGCAGCCAAGATCACAGGGGTGGGACAGGAAAACTGTTTTTT
TRBV9	.	TRBD1	TRBJ2-1	CASSGSFRGLDEQFF	TGTGCCAGCAGCGGCAGCTTCAGGGGGCTCGATGAGCAGTTCTTC
TRBV7-8	once	TRBD1	TRBJ2-7	CASSPRQGTYEQYF	TGTGCCAGCAGCCCAAGACAGGGTACCTACGAGCAGTACTTC
TRBV6-2/TRBV6-3	once	TRBD1	TRBJ1-2	CASSSTGQPEGYTF	TGTGCCAGCAGTTCGACGGGACAGCCAGAGGGCTACACCTTC
TRBV12-3/TRBV12-4	.	TRBD1	TRBJ1-2	CASSTDRAGYTF	TGTGCCAGCAGTACAGACAGGGCTGGCTACACCTTC
TRBV3-1/TRBV3-2	.	.	TRBJ2-3	CASSHKSRVPSYGTDTQYF	TGTGCCAGCAGCCATAAGAGTCGCGTCCCGTCATATGGCACAGATACGCAGTATTTT
TRBV5-4	.	.	TRBJ2-2	CASSFGGMVAGELFF	TGTGCCAGCAGCTTCGGGGGAATGGTTGCCGGGGAGCTGTTTTTT
TRBV7-2	.	TRBD2	TRBJ2-7	CASSFGLAGPNYEQYF	TGTGCCAGCAGCTTCGGACTAGCGGGACCCAACTACGAGCAGTACTTC
TRBV7-2	.	TRBD2	TRBJ2-3	CATVGGLSTDTQYF	TGTGCCACTGTGGGGGGACTAAGCACAGATACGCAGTATTTT
TRBV4-1	few	.	TRBJ2-7	CASSQGQQALYEQYF	TGCGCCAGCAGCCAAGGACAGCAGGCGCTCTACGAGCAGTACTTC
TRBV15	.	.	TRBJ1-5	CATSRRGPNQPQHF	TGTGCCACCAGCAGGCGGGGACCTAATCAGCCCCAGCATTTT
TRBV7-2	once	TRBD2	TRBJ2-1	CASSLVWTSWQFF	TGTGCCAGCAGCTTAGTATGGACTAGCTGGCAGTTCTTC
TRBV18	.	TRBD1	TRBJ1-5	CASSPQGAYQPQHF	TGTGCCAGCTCACCGCAGGGGGCATATCAGCCCCAGCATTTT
TRBV23-1	.	TRBD1	TRBJ2-3	CASSHKRDRGQADTQYF	TGCGCCAGCAGTCACAAGAGGGACAGGGGGCAGGCAGATACGCAGTATTTT
TRBV6-1	once	.	TRBJ1-5	CASSDVGGHQPQHF	TGTGCCAGCAGTGATGTTGGGGGGCATCAGCCCCAGCATTTT
TRBV28	.	.	TRBJ2-1	CASSSYLREQFF	TGTGCCAGCAGTTCATATTTACGAGAGCAGTTCTTC
TRBV18	.	TRBD2	TRBJ2-1	CASSPPNGGGLGEQFF	TGTGCCAGCTCACCACCGAACGGGGGGGGCCTTGGGGAGCAGTTCTTC
TRBV6-5	.	.	TRBJ1-4	CASSRASNEKLFF	TGTGCCAGCAGTCGAGCCTCAAATGAAAAACTGTTTTTT
TRBV7-2	once	TRBD1	TRBJ1-1	CASSLDTGGWTEAFF	TGTGCCAGCAGCTTAGATACAGGGGGTTGGACTGAAGCTTTCTTT
TRBV4-3	.	.	TRBJ1-2	CASSQALDGLYGYTF	TGCGCCAGCAGCCAAGCCCTAGACGGGCTCTATGGCTACACCTTC
TRBV6-2/TRBV6-3	.	TRBD1	TRBJ2-7	CASSPTRDRRYEQYF	TGTGCCAGCAGCCCTACCAGGGACAGGAGATACGAGCAGTACTTC
TRBV11-3	few	.	TRBJ1-1	CASSLTAGTEAFF	TGTGCCAGCAGCCTTACGGCCGGGACTGAAGCTTTCTTT
TRBV13	.	.	TRBJ2-1	CASSKALVSYNEQFF	TGTGCCAGCAGCAAGGCCCTTGTCTCCTACAATGAGCAGTTCTTC
TRBV30	.	.	TRBJ1-1	CACHLGTGVTEAFF	TGTGCCTGCCACTTAGGCACGGGGGTCACTGAAGCTTTCTTT